This T cell receptor beta chain originates from a study of blood T cells in healthy people across ages. Of note for this clonotype: This may come from a read error, since a much larger clone is one base off.

Alongside a J-beta primer mix, a sample-barcoded 5' primer served in a second PCR lasting about 7 to 12 cycles. With 12 random nucleotides, a template-switch adaptor tagged each individual cDNA molecule. TCRdb itself ran the 5' RACE reads through MiXCR, one entry per CDR3 protein. The sample lists hundreds of thousands of distinct CDR3 sequences, more than 25% occurring once. The CDR3 is 15 amino acids. Germline V gives CDR1 MDHEN, CDR2 SYDVKM. Extraction yielded at least 6 micrograms of total RNA per sample. The rearrangement joins TRBV28 to TRBJ2-7; 7 positions match TRBD1. The better agreement between TRBJ2-5 and the DNA end casts doubt on the J call. The sequenced sample was blood. This clonotype was sampled from a woman older than 75 in good health. As DNA, the CDR3 is TGTGCCAGCATCCGGGACAGCGGTAAGAGAGAGACCCAGTACTTC. Protein product: CASIRDSGKRETQYF.